What follows are 21 T cell receptor beta chains derived from one specimen sequenced in a study of patients and donors after allogeneic stem cell transplantation. One entry per CDR3 protein results from TCRdb running MiXCR on the RT-PCR reads. Of approximately 99,000 distinct CDR3 sequences listed, 35% are singletons. The sequenced sample was blood, either unsorted or a sorted T cell fraction (not recorded which). The source of these receptors is a human donor who was either an allogeneic HSCT recipient or a stem cell or donor lymphocyte infusion donor (not recorded which). It is not recorded whose cells these are; they may come from a transplant donor.

This clonotype turned up a few times. The rearrangement joins TRBV12-3 or TRBV12-4 to TRBJ1-6; no reliable D call. This CDR3 is built from 15 residues. Trimming pared 4 bases from V and 0 bases from J, leaving 7 bases between. In DNA form, the CDR3 reads TGTGCCAGCAGTTCCGCGGACTCCTATAATTCACCCCTCCACTTT. Translated, it gives CASSSADSYNSPLHF.

A few counts support this clonotype. The V call is TRBV29-1, the J call TRBJ1-2; D remains ambiguous. This CDR3 has 13 residues. V was shortened by 4 bases and J by 7 bases, with 16 bases between the two germline ends. The V gene's germline CDR1 is SQVTM and CDR2 ANQGSEA. DNA for the CDR3: TGCAGCGTTGCGGGGAAGACCCCGGGTGGCTACACCTTC. Protein sequence: CSVAGKTPGGYTF.

The chain links TRBV28 to TRBJ2-1, with 11 bases fitting TRBD2. The CDR3 extends over 16 amino acids. With V trimmed by 5 bases and J by 7 bases, 10 bases remained unmatched. The germline V gene encodes CDR1 MDHEN and CDR2 SYDVKM. The CDR3 protein is CASSIGTSGSMNEQFF. The CDR3 DNA reads TGTGCCAGCAGTATCGGTACTAGCGGGAGTATGAATGAGCAGTTCTTC.

The V call is TRBV6-5, the J call TRBJ1-6; weak D call: TRBD1 (6 bases). V lost 0 bases and J 7 bases, leaving 10 bases between the germline ends. The CDR3 is 15 residues long. The V gene's germline CDR1 is MNHEY and CDR2 SVGAGI. The CDR3 spells CASSYSSQGNSPLHF. The CDR3, as DNA: TGTGCCAGCAGTTACTCTAGCCAGGGGAATTCACCCCTCCACTTT.

The sample holds a few counts of this clonotype. The chain links TRBV12-3 or TRBV12-4 to TRBJ2-1; 10 bases match TRBD2. This CDR3 spans 17 amino acids. Unmatched junction bases numbered 11, after V lost 0 bases and J lost 9 bases. This CDR3 reads CASSLALIAGGLSEQFF. CDR3 sequence (DNA): TGTGCCAGCAGTTTAGCGCTAATAGCGGGAGGTTTGAGTGAGCAGTTCTTC.

J is TRBJ1-5 and V is TRBV20-1, with D possibly matching TRBD1 (5 bases). Germline CDR1 is DFQATT and CDR2 is SNEGSKA (reference sequence). V lost 3 bases, J lost 9 bases, and 21 bases lay in between. This CDR3 has 15 residues. This CDR3 is CSASLSRGGSSPQHF. In nucleotides, the CDR3 is TGCAGTGCTAGTCTCTCCCGGGGCGGAAGTTCGCCCCAGCATTTT.

This chain joins TRBV6-1 and TRBJ2-1; 7 positions agree with TRBD2. This CDR3 region has 16 residues. CDR1 is MNHNS, CDR2 SASEGT, per germline. Trimming took 6 bases from V and 4 from J; bases not matched to a gene: 12. The CDR3 is CASRALWAGVYNEQFF. CDR3 sequence (DNA): TGTGCCAGCAGAGCTCTCTGGGCGGGAGTTTACAATGAGCAGTTCTTC.

This clonotype was seen a handful of times. This chain uses TRBV7-2 with TRBJ2-1; D remains ambiguous. V dropped 0 bases and J dropped 1 base, with 10 bases sitting between them. The germline CDR1 and CDR2 sequences are SGHTA and FQGNSA. CDR3 length equals 16 residues. The CDR3 DNA reads TGTGCCAGCAGCTTAGCCCTCAGCCGATCCTACAATGAGCAGTTCTTC. The encoded protein is CASSLALSRSYNEQFF.

V and J are TRBV11-2 and TRBJ1-1; tentatively, D is TRBD1 (5 bases). Germline V gene lookup returns CDR1 SGHAT and CDR2 FQNNGV. The CDR3 sequence is 15 residues long. With 5 bases removed from V and 6 bases from J, the gap between germline ends came to 19 bases. The CDR3 sequence: CASSPTSGRVAEAFF. The CDR3 DNA reads TGTGCCAGCAGCCCCACCTCGGGCAGGGTGGCTGAAGCTTTCTTT.

This clonotype has more than one count but fewer than ten. The V gene is TRBV4-3, the J gene TRBJ1-5; no firm D call. V was shortened by 2 bases and J by 4 bases, with 6 bases between the two germline ends. The CDR3 is made up of 13 amino acids. Germline lookup yields CDR1 LGHNA and CDR2 YSLEER. The CDR3 here is CASSQSRNQPQHF. The DNA for the CDR3 is TGCGCCAGCAGCCAATCCCGGAATCAGCCCCAGCATTTT.

V and J are TRBV20-1 and TRBJ2-1; perhaps D is TRBD1 or TRBD2 (5 bases each). Trimming cost V 5 bases and J 4 bases, with 15 bases left between them. CDR3 size: 14 residues. Germline V gene data show CDR1 as DFQATT and CDR2 as SNEGSKA (reference sequence). The CDR3 nucleotides are TGCAGTGCTGCCGCCGGGGCAATATACAATGAGCAGTTCTTC. It specifies CSAAAGAIYNEQFF.

The chain employs TRBV20-1 and TRBJ2-1, with 8 bases matching TRBD2. The J segment lost 6 bases and the V segment lost 2 bases, leaving 9 bases of the junction unmatched. Per germline, CDR1 DFQATT and CDR2 SNEGSKA (reference sequence). The CDR3 runs to 15 residues. CDR3 DNA sequence: TGCAGTGCTAGAAGCCCTAGCGGGTTTGGCAATGAGCAGTTCTTC. This encodes CSARSPSGFGNEQFF.

This chain connects TRBV21-1 to TRBJ2-1; TRBD1, the table's D call, was not compared with the DNA. TRBV21-1 is given as a pseudogene. This CDR3 comprises 15 residues. CDR3 residues: CASSKGTGANNEQFF. As DNA, the CDR3 is TGTGCCAGCAGCAAAGGGACAGGGGCGAACAATGAGCAGTTCTTC.

This CDR3 is CASSFQGARTGELFF. DNA of the CDR3: TGTGCCAGCAGTTTTCAGGGGGCGAGAACCGGGGAGCTGTTTTTT. The chain couples TRBV28 to TRBJ2-2; TRBD1 aligns across 8 bases. The CDR3 sequence is 15 residues long. The V gene end was trimmed by 3 bases and the J gene end by 5 bases; junction bases not matched to a gene: 5. CDR1 is MDHEN, CDR2 SYDVKM, per germline.

The chain is built from TRBV14 and TRBJ2-5, with 10 positions matching TRBD2. There are 18 residues in the CDR3. Germline CDR1 and CDR2: SGHDN and FVKESK. The V segment lost 0 bases and the J segment 4 bases; nucleotides outside the gene matches: 11. The DNA for the CDR3 is TGTGCCAGCAGCCAAGATCTCCTAGCGGGAGTAGGTAGAGAGACCCAGTACTTC. Translating gives CASSQDLLAGVGRETQYF.

This clonotype was seen only a few times. In DNA form, the CDR3 reads TGTGCCACCAGTGATTTACGGGTGGGGAGAAAGCAGTTCTTC. It codes for CATSDLRVGRKQFF. The chain links TRBV24-1 to TRBJ2-1; D might be TRBD2 (5 bases). V was trimmed by 1 base and J by 11 bases, leaving 14 bases between them. This CDR3 spans 14 amino acids. Germline V gene data show CDR1 as KGHDR and CDR2 as SFDVKD.

The chain employs TRBV24-1 and TRBJ2-1, with D uncertain. The V and J ends lost 6 bases and 8 bases respectively, with 10 bases between them. The CDR3 contains 12 residues. Germline assignment: CDR1 KGHDR and CDR2 SFDVKD. The CDR3 sequence: CATSPGPDEQFF. The DNA for the CDR3 is TGTGCCACCAGTCCGGGCCCGGATGAGCAGTTCTTC.

There are a few counts of this clonotype. Here the CDR3 reads CASSQDRGTYEQYF. In DNA, the CDR3 is TGTGCCAGCAGCCAAGACAGGGGCACCTACGAGCAGTACTTC. J is TRBJ2-7 and V is TRBV4-2; TRBD1 is a possible D gene (6 bases). This CDR3 has 14 amino acids. Trimming removed 0 bases at V and 2 bases at J, with 8 bases between. Germline CDR1 and CDR2: LGHNA and YNFKEQ.

This clonotype was observed many times. The chain couples TRBV29-1 to TRBJ1-1; D possibly corresponds to TRBD1 (5 bases). This CDR3 has 11 amino acids. CDR1 SQVTM and CDR2 ANQGSEA come from the germline V gene. Trimming removed 6 bases at V and 2 bases at J, with 7 bases between. Here the CDR3 reads CSVTENTEAFF. In DNA form, the CDR3 reads TGCAGCGTGACAGAAAACACTGAAGCTTTCTTT.

This rearrangement joins TRBV29-1 to TRBJ2-5; no clear D. CDR1 and CDR2 (germline): SQVTM, ANQGSEA. The length of the CDR3 is 12 residues. V dropped 4 bases and J dropped 1 base, with 7 bases sitting between them. The CDR3 sequence: CSVGQPQETQYF. In DNA, the CDR3 is TGCAGCGTTGGGCAGCCCCAAGAGACCCAGTACTTC.

The CDR3 reads CASSTGQTRVGNYGYTF. The CDR3 DNA sequence: TGTGCCAGCAGTACCGGGCAGACACGGGTTGGGAACTATGGCTACACCTTC. This sequence joins TRBV12-3 or TRBV12-4 and TRBJ1-2; D ambiguous. V was trimmed by 5 bases and J by 2 bases, leaving 21 bases between them. The CDR3 is 17 amino acids.